This T cell receptor (beta chain) emerged from a study of beta chain features in type 1 diabetes (dated by TCRdb to 2017 to 2018). Regarding the research as a whole: No differences in mean age, gender distribution, total cell number or subset yield were found between patients and healthy donors. A total of under 120,000,000 sorted cells were examined across all samples, and RNA yield correlated strongly with the number of cells per subset. Regulatory and stem cell-like memory subsets were obtained from only 8 patients and about 8 healthy donors, while naive and central memory subsets were obtained from all 30 or so donors. The study compared the TCRB repertoires of sorted circulating CD4+ T cell subsets in recently diagnosed type 1 diabetes patients with those in matched healthy donors.

The paper's findings and limits, for the study overall: A moderate but significant shortening of TCRB CDR3 length was observed in type 1 diabetes patients in all four CD4+ subsets. PCR might favor shorter templates, but patient and control samples were amplified and corrected together, so any skew would affect both groups equally. Because cDNA rather than genomic DNA was sequenced, highly expressing activated cells could have been over-represented, although no difference in activation and CD3 levels was found between groups. Naive, central memory and regulatory TCRB repertoires appeared to be more similar among patients than among healthy donors. At VDJ recombination sites, patients with type 1 diabetes made fewer insertions and deleted more nucleotides, a pattern implying thymic rearrangement abnormalities. Because small numbers of individuals were included in the HLA sub-analyses, any influence of HLA type on TCRB rearrangement was left unresolved.

Each donor gave one peripheral blood draw, approximately 100 mL on average, collected into heparinised tubes. Naive, central memory, regulatory and stem cell-like memory CD4+ T cells were sorted on a BD FACSAria II using a panel including CD45RO, CCR7, CD25, CD127, CD95 and CD27. All sorted populations exceeded 98% purity. PBMCs were separated immediately by Lymphoprep density gradient centrifugation and were stained directly, without being cultured. To minimize batch effects, samples were stained and sorted in pairs, one healthy donor with one patient per experiment. With regard to this clone: What this receptor recognizes is not known. Base qualities are not provided; no much larger clone lies one nucleotide away.

The germline V end is reduced by 6 bases and the J end by 4 bases; junction bases left unmatched: 9. CDR1 is given as MDHEN and CDR2 as SYDVKM, both from the germline V gene. The CDR3 measures 16 amino acids from cysteine to phenylalanine. Kept here is only the CDR3 DNA, which spans 48 bases and is read in frame from base 1. The High Capacity cDNA Reverse Transcription Kit was used to reverse transcribe all of the isolated RNA, meaning that expressed TCRB transcripts were what got sequenced. Naive, central memory and regulatory T cell samples underwent deep immunoSEQ sequencing, averaging about 3.57 million total reads per sample. Sorted cells were lysed in RLT buffer, and RNA was extracted using DNase-treated RNeasy Micro or Mini kits according to cell number. Each cell subset was processed separately to prevent cross-contamination, with patient and healthy donor samples processed together. The immunoSEQ multiplex PCR was used to amplify TCRB sequences from cDNA, yielding 87-bp fragments that span the CDR3 region. Sequencing of the amplicons was performed on the Illumina HiSeq platform. Processing in the source paper ran as follows. Synthetic template baselines were used to correct PCR bias computationally, reads within Hamming distance 2 were collapsed together, and singletons that could not be merged were discarded. By aligning reads against IMGT, V, D and J genes, CDR3 length, and insertions or deletions at six rearrangement sites were assigned. Within each subset, clonotype counts were normalized to the number of sorted cells before true diversity and Gini coefficients were calculated with the tcR R package. The overlap coefficient, calculated on TCRB nucleotide sequences, was used to quantify repertoire sharing. TCRdb mirrors the immuneACCESS table, restricted to in-frame sequences. Some clones are absent from its copies; in checked studies, under half trace to an unresolved V gene, and the reason for the others is unknown. The DNA was the basis for D and trimming; V, J and clone size are from that table. For this sample there are around 190,000 clones; less than 15% appear just once. The ten biggest clones cover 0.62% of the sample.

Rearrangement joined TRBV28 to TRBJ2-1; a stretch of 10 junction bases matches TRBD2. This clonotype was obtained from a woman aged 18-30 years in good health. The material sequenced was central memory CD4+ T cells from blood. The CDR3 region: CASSLSGRASYNEQFF. The bases are TGTGCCAGCAGCCTGAGCGGGAGGGCGTCGTACAATGAGCAGTTCTTC.